The T cell receptor beta chain under discussion was sequenced for a study of T cell repertoires and HLA-DP antigens. Study details: Sorted CD137+CD4+ samples averaged roughly 210 ng DNA; pre-culture CD4+ samples, 1,000 to 1,500 ng.

Germline V gives CDR1 KGHSH, CDR2 LQKENI. The CDR3 is 14 residues long. The V end lost 6 bases, the J end lost 4 bases, and 12 bases lay between the germline ends. Findings of the study overall: Against both alloantigens, CD137+ clonality was similar, approximately 0.4. Previously undetected clones averaged 36.3% and 50.6% against the two alleles respectively.

Untouched CD4+ T cells were bead-isolated at around 98% purity. The data were produced by immunoSEQ multiplex PCR, yet TCRdb's version contains in-frame clones alone and is incomplete. The sample holds fewer than 75,000 clones, around 80% seen once. In the case of this clone: Its antigen is currently unknown.

Sequencing used CD4+ T cells from PBMCs. The receptor comes from a man in his fifties or sixties in good health and CMV-seronegative. The chain couples TRBV18 to TRBJ2-2, with D hard to call. The CDR3 coding sequence is TGTGCCAGCTCCCCCTTTAAGGGCACCGGGGAGCTGTTTTTT. Translation gives CASSPFKGTGELFF.